This entry lists 17 T cell receptor beta chains sequenced from one sample in a study of cytomegalovirus exposure and HLA in healthy donors. Primers: 60 Vbeta forward and 13 Jbeta reverse. Using immunoSEQ multiplex PCR, the repertoire was profiled, and TCRdb retains in-frame clones only, with some absent. This sample has around 64,000 clones; roughly 75% occur once, and the top ten carry roughly 6.4%. Sample: PBMCs. The receptors were gathered from a man aged 25 to 45 in good health and CMV-seropositive.

The chain has TRBV6-5 and TRBJ2-7; D is possibly TRBD1 (6 bases). CDR3 length equals 15 residues. Germline CDR1 MNHEY, CDR2 SVGAGI. Trimming removed 5 bases at V and 2 bases at J, with 16 bases between. CDR3 protein: CASSVDPGHTYEQYF. The DNA for the CDR3 is TGTGCCAGCAGTGTAGACCCGGGACACACCTACGAGCAGTACTTC.

The chain links TRBV2 to TRBJ1-5; 10 bases map to TRBD1. In germline, CDR1 is SNHLY, CDR2 FYNNEI. With 6 bases clipped from V and 2 bases from J, the junction kept 19 bases outside the gene matches. There are 20 residues in the CDR3. CDR3 in amino acids: CASRRTQILGTGAGNQPQHF. The CDR3 DNA reads as TGTGCCAGCAGGAGGACGCAAATACTAGGGACAGGGGCGGGCAATCAGCCCCAGCATTTT.

In this sample, this clone turned up once. This chain joins TRBV6-5 and TRBJ1-1, with a possible D match to TRBD1 (5 bases). The germline V and J ends were trimmed by 8 bases and 1 base, with 11 bases remaining between them. Looked up from germline, CDR1 is MNHEY and CDR2 is SVGAGI. The CDR3 has 13 amino acids. The CDR3 nucleotides read TGTGCCAGCTCCTCGGGGGGGAACACTGAAGCTTTCTTT. Translating gives CASSSGGNTEAFF.

The chain joins TRBV19 to TRBJ1-1; 7 bases line up with TRBD1. This CDR3 region has 14 residues. V gave up 5 bases and J gave up 3 bases; unmatched junction bases: 6. Germline V gene lookup returns CDR1 LNHDA and CDR2 SQIVND (reference sequence). Here the CDR3 DNA reads TGTGCCAGTAGTCAGGACAGGAGGGACACTGAAGCTTTCTTT. It is translated as CASSQDRRDTEAFF. The whole variable domain, remainder taken from reference TRBV19 and TRBJ1-1, is DGGITQSPKYLFRKEGQNVTLSCEQNLNHDAMYWYRQDPGQGLRLIYYSQIVNDFQKGDIAEGYSVSREKKESFPLTVTSAQKNPTAFYLCASSQDRRDTEAFFGQGTRLTVV.

The J gene is TRBJ1-2, the V gene TRBV2, with no clear D. Germline V CDR1 and CDR2: SNHLY, FYNNEI. Trimming pared 1 base from V and 6 bases from J, leaving 9 bases between. CDR3 length: 13 residues. The CDR3, as DNA: TGTGCCAGCAGTGAAGGGGCCTCGCATGGCTACACCTTC. It encodes CASSEGASHGYTF.

V is TRBV4-3 and J is TRBJ2-7; 8 nucleotides line up with TRBD1. V shed 3 bases and J 2 bases; nucleotides not matched to a gene: 9. The length of the CDR3 is 16 residues. Per germline, CDR1 LGHNA and CDR2 YSLEER. The CDR3 sequence is CASSQVTGAGPYEQYF. The CDR3 coding sequence is TGCGCCAGCAGCCAGGTGACAGGGGCAGGCCCCTACGAGCAGTACTTC.

The V call is TRBV28, the J call TRBJ1-1, with D maybe TRBD1 (5 bases). The germline V and J ends were trimmed by 3 bases and 0 bases, with 11 bases remaining between them. The CDR3 is made up of 15 amino acids. CDR1 MDHEN and CDR2 SYDVKM come from the germline V gene. The CDR3 reads CASSFGGGMNTEAFF. The CDR3 DNA follows: TGTGCCAGCAGTTTTGGGGGGGGTATGAACACTGAAGCTTTCTTT.

This clone was observed once. The chain has TRBV6-4 and TRBJ2-2, with no clear D. V lost 4 bases, J lost 3 bases, and 6 bases lay in between. The CDR3 is made up of 13 amino acids. Germline lookup yields CDR1 MRHNA and CDR2 SNTAGT. The CDR3 is CASSGSDTGELFF. The CDR3 bases are TGTGCCAGCAGTGGCAGTGACACCGGGGAGCTGTTTTTT.

The chain carries TRBV28 and TRBJ1-5, with 8 nucleotides matching TRBD1. Trimming cost V 10 bases and J 9 bases; bases outside gene matches: 8. The germline V gene encodes CDR1 MDHEN and CDR2 SYDVKM. CDR3 length: 12 amino acids. This chain's CDR3 is CATGQGRGPQHF. The CDR3 DNA follows: TGTGCCACCGGACAGGGCCGAGGGCCCCAGCATTTT.

The gene calls are TRBV5-6 and TRBJ2-7; D possibly corresponds to TRBD2 (5 bases). Between the trimmed V and J ends, which lost 0 bases and 6 bases, there was a span of 13 bases. CDR3 size: 14 residues. Per germline, CDR1 SGHDT and CDR2 YYEEEE. CDR3 protein: CASSLGEPRGEQYF. DNA of the CDR3: TGTGCCAGCAGCTTGGGGGAGCCTCGGGGCGAGCAGTACTTC.

The V call is TRBV7-9, the J call TRBJ2-7; 11 positions agree with TRBD2. Germline lookup yields CDR1 SEHNR and CDR2 FQNEAQ (reference sequence). Trimming at V came to 6 bases and at J to 2 bases, leaving 6 bases not matched to a gene. The CDR3 sequence is 15 residues long. The CDR3 region is CASSLNSGGAYEQYF. The CDR3 DNA reads TGTGCCAGCAGTCTTAATAGCGGGGGGGCCTACGAGCAGTACTTC.

The V call is TRBV7-6, the J call TRBJ2-5, with D unresolved. The germline V gene has CDR1 SGHVS and CDR2 FNYEAQ. This CDR3 comprises 13 residues. The V gene lost 0 bases and the J gene lost 5 bases, with 7 bases spanning the gap. This chain's CDR3 is CASSLASAETQYF. The CDR3 nucleotides read TGTGCCAGCAGCTTAGCTAGTGCGGAGACCCAGTACTTC.

This clone occurred once. The chain is built from TRBV7-6 and TRBJ1-3; tentatively, D is TRBD1 (5 bases). Germline V gene lookup returns CDR1 SGHVS and CDR2 FNYEAQ. The CDR3 length is 14 residues. Trimming took off 1 base at V and 4 bases at J, with 8 bases between the two ends. The CDR3 sequence: CASSLEGVGNTIYF. The DNA of the CDR3 is TGTGCCAGCAGCTTAGAAGGGGTCGGAAACACCATATATTTT.

The CDR3 nucleotides are TGTGCCAGCAGTCGTCGACTTGGCTACACCTTC. Translated: CASSRRLGYTF. The V gene is TRBV28, the J gene TRBJ1-2; unclear D gene. The CDR3 contains 11 residues. V lost 5 bases to trimming and J lost 7 bases, with 8 bases between them. Germline-derived CDR1 and CDR2 are MDHEN and SYDVKM.

A word on this clone: One end of the junction fails to match germline, which may point to a read error. The chain carries TRBV7-9 and TRBJ2-7; 8 bases align to TRBD2. The CDR3 consists of 14 residues. Per germline, CDR1 SEHNR and CDR2 FQNEAQ (reference sequence). The CDR3 sequence: CSSGRGGGRYEQYF. CDR3 coding DNA: TGTTCCAGCGGTCGAGGCGGGGGGCGGTACGAGCAGTACTTC. Full variable domain (missing parts from reference TRBV7-9 and TRBJ2-7): DTGVSQNPRHKITKRGQNVTFRCDPISEHNRLYWYRQTLGQGPEFLTYFQNEAQLEKSRLLSDRFSAERPKGSFSTLEIQRTEQGDSAMYLCSSGRGGGRYEQYFGPGTRLTVT.

The CDR3 DNA is TGTGCCATCAATCCATTCAAAGTTTCAGACACTGAAGCTTTCTTT. Amino acids: CAINPFKVSDTEAFF. This rearrangement joins TRBV10-3 to TRBJ1-1; D gene ambiguous. V gave up 7 bases and J gave up 3 bases, with 18 bases separating them. Germline V gene data show CDR1 as ENHRY and CDR2 as SYGVKD. The CDR3 is 15 residues long.

V usage is TRBV7-9 and J usage is TRBJ1-4; a possible D gene is TRBD1 (5 bases). This CDR3 contains 16 residues. The V and J ends lost 5 bases and 2 bases respectively, with 15 bases between them. Germline V lookup: CDR1 SEHNR, CDR2 FQNEAQ (reference sequence). This CDR3 reads CASSPHGGATNEKLFF. The CDR3 DNA follows: TGTGCCAGCAGCCCCCATGGAGGGGCGACTAATGAAAAACTGTTTTTT.